This passage covers 16 T cell receptor beta chains from one sample sequenced in a study of neurological immune-mediated disorders. From the 5' RACE reads, TCRdb called clonotypes with MiXCR, one entry per CDR3 protein. The sample includes roughly 70,000 distinct CDR3 sequences, approximately 5% of them seen just once. The sequenced sample consisted of PBMCs. All receptors derive from a woman aged 70-85 years with multiple sclerosis.

In this sample, this clonotype turned up a few times. V is TRBV20-1 and J is TRBJ2-7; the match to TRBD2 covers 9 bases. CDR1 DFQATT and CDR2 SNEGSKA come from the germline V gene (reference sequence). The CDR3 totals 14 residues. The ends lost 6 bases at V and 4 bases at J; junction bases unmatched: 10. In DNA, the CDR3 is TGCAGTGCCAAGGGGGCTAGCGGGGCTTACGAGCAGTACTTC. It codes for CSAKGASGAYEQYF.

This clonotype was seen at least ten times. CDR3 nucleotides: TGTGCCAGCAGTCAGACAGGGGGAGGTGAAAAACTGTTTTTT. Its translation: CASSQTGGGEKLFF. This chain joins TRBV28 and TRBJ1-4, with TRBD1 matching over 9 bases. The junction had 5 bases not matched to a gene; V was cut back by 5 bases and J by 7 bases. CDR3 length: 14 amino acids. Germline values: CDR1 MDHEN, CDR2 SYDVKM.

The sample holds a few counts of this clonotype. The rearrangement joins TRBV20-1 to TRBJ2-1, with 12 positions matching TRBD2. The CDR3 loop spans 15 amino acids. With V trimmed by 3 bases and J by 8 bases, 8 bases remained unmatched. Germline V CDR1 and CDR2: DFQATT, SNEGSKA (reference sequence). The CDR3 is CSASKGTSGWDEQFF. The CDR3 nucleotides read TGCAGTGCTAGTAAGGGGACTAGCGGGTGGGATGAGCAGTTCTTC.

This clonotype was seen repeatedly, ten times or more. This CDR3 reads CASRGSLLDYGYTF. CDR3 nucleotide sequence: TGTGCCAGCAGAGGCTCTCTCCTTGACTATGGCTACACCTTC. The chain has TRBV5-5 and TRBJ1-2; D is undetermined. Trimming cost V 5 bases and J 3 bases, with 14 bases left between them. In germline, CDR1 is SGHKS, CDR2 YYEKEE (reference sequence). CDR3 length: 14 residues.

The rearrangement uses TRBV5-1 and TRBJ1-1; D is uncertain. Germline V gene sequence: CDR1 SGHRS, CDR2 YFSETQ. The CDR3 totals 8 residues. The ends were cut back, 5 bases at V and 14 bases at J, with 7 bases in the middle. This CDR3 is CASRYRFF. The CDR3 DNA sequence: TGCGCCAGCAGATATCGCTTCTTT.

A remark on this clonotype: A read error is possible here, since a much larger clone lies one base away. In this CDR3 the conserved last residue, phenylalanine or tryptophan, is missing, so a read error is likely. CDR3 DNA sequence: TGCGCCAGCAGCTTGGCAGAGAACACTGAAGCTTTCATT. Translated: CASSLAENTEAFI. The chain joins TRBV5-1 to TRBJ1-1, with D hard to call. The germline V and J ends were trimmed by 0 bases and 1 base, with 4 bases remaining between them. The CDR3 contains 13 residues. Germline CDR1 is SGHRS and CDR2 is YFSETQ.

This clonotype has a count of ten or more. V gene TRBV29-1 combines with J gene TRBJ1-1; D is uncertain. Germline CDR1 reads SQVTM; CDR2 reads ANQGSEA. This CDR3 is 11 amino acids long. Trimming pared 6 bases from V and 10 bases from J, leaving 15 bases between. The CDR3: CSVRKGFGAFF. The CDR3 coding sequence is TGCAGCGTCCGTAAGGGATTTGGAGCTTTCTTT.

This clonotype was found many times. The V call is TRBV7-9, the J call TRBJ2-3, with D tentatively TRBD2 (6 bases). V was trimmed by 4 bases and J by 1 base, leaving 15 bases between them. Germline CDR1 is SEHNR and CDR2 is FQNEAQ (reference sequence). CDR3 size: 16 residues. Written as DNA, the CDR3 is TGTGCCAGCAGCTCTAGGGTCGGCGGGGGCACAGATACGCAGTATTTT. Its protein is CASSSRVGGGTDTQYF.

This chain links TRBV12-3 or TRBV12-4 with TRBJ1-5; tentative D call: TRBD1 (6 bases). The CDR3 is 15 residues long. V lost 6 bases and J 1 base, leaving 13 bases between the germline ends. In DNA form, the CDR3 reads TGTGCCAGCAGAAATGAACAGGGAAGCAATCAGCCCCAGCATTTT. Protein: CASRNEQGSNQPQHF.

This clonotype was seen at least ten times. The gene calls are TRBV20-1 and TRBJ2-7; 7 bases are shared with TRBD2. This CDR3 spans 17 amino acids. The junction had 14 bases not matched to a gene; V was cut back by 3 bases and J by 0 bases. CDR1 DFQATT and CDR2 SNEGSKA come from the germline V gene (reference sequence). The CDR3 bases are TGCAGTGCTAGGGGCTTTTCTAGCGGAACACGCTCCTACGAGCAGTACTTC. Translating it yields CSARGFSSGTRSYEQYF.

This clonotype showed up many times. The chain combines TRBV12-3 or TRBV12-4 with TRBJ2-7; D unresolved. The CDR3 has 13 amino acids. V lost 1 base and J 0 bases, leaving 4 bases between the germline ends. The CDR3 sequence: CASSLDSSYEQYF. Here the CDR3 DNA reads TGTGCCAGCAGTTTAGACAGCTCCTACGAGCAGTACTTC.

The chain employs TRBV5-1 and TRBJ2-1; D gene ambiguous. The CDR3 extends over 14 amino acids. V was trimmed by 4 bases and J by 4 bases, leaving 12 bases between them. Germline values: CDR1 SGHRS, CDR2 YFSETQ. The CDR3 nucleotides are TGCGCCAGCAGCCCTCTGACGAATTACAATGAGCAGTTCTTC. This translates into CASSPLTNYNEQFF.

Comment on this clonotype: The CDR3 carries no conserved terminal phenylalanine or tryptophan, so it likely arises from a read error. The CDR3: CAGATDPYEQYI. The DNA of the CDR3 is TGTGCCGGGGCTACTGATCCCTACGAGCAGTACATC. J is TRBJ2-7 and V is TRBV7-9, with D maybe TRBD1 (5 bases). V was clipped by 11 bases and J by 2 bases, with 13 bases between them. The CDR3 is 12 residues long. CDR1 and CDR2 (germline): SEHNR, FQNEAQ (reference sequence).

This clonotype was observed many times. The V call is TRBV29-1, the J call TRBJ2-7, with 13 nucleotides matching TRBD2. The V segment lost 7 bases and the J segment 7 bases; nucleotides outside the gene matches: 10. CDR1 SQVTM and CDR2 ANQGSEA come from the germline V gene. The CDR3 is 14 residues long. As DNA, the CDR3 is TGCAGCGCCATACTAGCGGGAGGGCTTCGGGAGCAGTACTTC. It translates to CSAILAGGLREQYF.

This clonotype was picked up many times. The CDR3 coding sequence is TGTGCCAGCAGCGTAGCCGGGACTAGCGGCTACGAGCAGTACTTC. It codes for CASSVAGTSGYEQYF. This rearrangement joins TRBV9 to TRBJ2-7; TRBD2 agrees at 11 bases. The CDR3 totals 15 residues. Trimming removed 0 bases from V and 3 bases from J; junction bases left unmatched: 2. In germline, CDR1 is SGDLS, CDR2 YYNGEE.

This clonotype was seen repeatedly, ten times or more. The V and J genes are TRBV12-3 or TRBV12-4 and TRBJ2-1; weak D call: TRBD1 (5 bases). The CDR3 is 13 amino acids. Trimming stripped 4 bases from V and 4 bases from J, with 8 bases between. The CDR3 nucleotides read TGTGCCAGCAGTTCCCGACAGTACAATGAGCAGTTCTTC. This codes for CASSSRQYNEQFF.